These 29 T cell receptor beta chains originate from one sample sequenced in a study of blood T cells in healthy people across ages. PCR was performed a second time for about 7 to 11 cycles using a sample-barcoded 5' primer and a J-beta primer mix. TCRdb analysed the 5' RACE reads with MiXCR anew, one entry per CDR3 protein. The table includes roughly 1,500,000 distinct CDR3 sequences, 42% detected once. The sequenced sample was blood. These receptors were taken from a woman younger than 30 in good health.

In this sample, this clonotype turned up a few times. The chain recombines TRBV14 with TRBJ2-7; tentatively, D is TRBD2 (5 bases). The CDR3 totals 13 residues. V lost 4 bases and J 7 bases, leaving 14 bases between the germline ends. CDR1 is SGHDN and CDR2 is FVKESK in the germline V gene. CDR3 DNA sequence: TGTGCCAGCAGCCCGGGGAGCCCGTCAGAGCAGTACTTC. This sequence encodes CASSPGSPSEQYF.

In its sample, this clonotype was seen a few times. The chain is built from TRBV4-1 and TRBJ2-7, with 9 positions matching TRBD2. With 2 bases clipped from V and 0 bases from J, the junction kept 8 bases outside the gene matches. Germline lookup yields CDR1 MGHRA and CDR2 YSYEKL. The CDR3 is made up of 17 amino acids. This CDR3 reads CASSQQNSGSVSYEQYF. The CDR3 DNA reads as TGCGCCAGCAGCCAACAGAATAGCGGGAGCGTCTCCTACGAGCAGTACTTC.

This clonotype was seen only a few times. J is TRBJ2-7 and V is TRBV3-1; a weak D match, TRBD2 (5 bases). V dropped 1 base and J dropped 9 bases, with 10 bases sitting between them. This CDR3 has 12 residues. CDR1 and CDR2 (germline): LGHDT, YNNKEL (reference sequence). The CDR3 DNA reads as TGTGCCAGCAGCCAAGTTGCGCGGGTGCAGTACTTC. Translating gives CASSQVARVQYF.

The chain has TRBV10-3 and TRBJ2-3; D possibly uses TRBD1 or TRBD2 (6 bases each). V was shortened by 3 bases and J by 3 bases, with 10 bases between the two germline ends. The CDR3 consists of 14 residues. Germline V gene lookup returns CDR1 ENHRY and CDR2 SYGVKD. The CDR3, as DNA: TGTGCCATCAGTGACGGGGGCTGGACAGATACGCAGTATTTT. The encoded protein is CAISDGGWTDTQYF.

The J gene is TRBJ1-1, the V gene TRBV6-5; TRBD1 matches at 9 bases. The CDR3 sequence is 15 residues long. The junction had 4 bases not matched to a gene; V was cut back by 1 base and J by 4 bases. Germline assignment: CDR1 MNHEY and CDR2 SVGAGI. The CDR3 coding sequence is TGTGCCAGCAGTTACTTTGGGACAGGGCCCACTGAAGCTTTCTTT. Translation: CASSYFGTGPTEAFF.

The rearrangement joins TRBV21-1 to TRBJ2-7; the D segment call TRBD1 is taken from the table without a DNA check. TRBV21-1 is noted as a pseudogene. The CDR3 has 15 residues. DNA of the CDR3: TGTGCCAGCAGCAAAGGGACACCATACACCTACGAGCAGTACTTC. Its protein is CASSKGTPYTYEQYF.

This clonotype was counted many times. The rearrangement joins TRBV6-1 to TRBJ2-3, with D possibly matching TRBD1 (6 bases). Between the trimmed V and J ends, which lost 6 bases and 0 bases, there was a span of 7 bases. The CDR3 covers 13 residues. CDR1 is MNHNS and CDR2 is SASEGT in the germline V gene. In DNA form, the CDR3 reads TGTGCCAGCAGCAGGGGAAGCACAGATACGCAGTATTTT. Translated, it gives CASSRGSTDTQYF.

The V call is TRBV7-8, the J call TRBJ1-4; 8 bases line up with TRBD1. The CDR3 has 15 amino acids. Germline lookup yields CDR1 SGHVS and CDR2 FQNEAQ. The V and J ends lost 6 bases and 0 bases, in that order; junction bases with no gene match: 3. The CDR3 region has the DNA TGTGCCAGCAGTTACAGGGGGGCAACTAATGAAAAACTGTTTTTT. Amino acids: CASSYRGATNEKLFF.

This chain connects TRBV12-3 or TRBV12-4 to TRBJ2-5, with D possibly TRBD1 on 6 matching bases. The J call may be incorrect, as the DNA end agrees better with TRBJ2-7. The CDR3 has 13 residues. Here the CDR3 reads CASSLAGADEQYF. The CDR3 nucleotides read TGTGCCAGCAGTTTAGCGGGGGCCGACGAGCAGTACTTC.

CDR3 loop: CASSYSPTSGKETQYF. The CDR3 nucleotides are TGTGCCAGCAGTTACTCACCGACTAGCGGTAAAGAGACCCAGTACTTC. V and J are TRBV6-6 and TRBJ2-5; 9 bases are a match to TRBD2. The CDR3 is 16 amino acids. V lost 0 bases and J lost 3; bases outside the gene matches: 5. CDR1 MNHNY and CDR2 SVGAGI come from the germline V gene (reference sequence).

The chain employs TRBV2 and TRBJ2-3, with a tentative D call TRBD2 (6 bases). The CDR3 is made up of 15 amino acids. V shed 8 bases and J shed 1 base, with 16 bases lying between them. Germline assignment: CDR1 SNHLY and CDR2 FYNNEI. The CDR3 coding sequence is TGTGCCAGCGCGACGGGACTCACTGGCACAGATACGCAGTATTTT. Its protein is CASATGLTGTDTQYF.

A remark on this clonotype: The junction departs from the called germline gene at one end, perhaps through a read error. The chain combines TRBV5-6 with TRBJ2-5; 7 bases fit TRBD1. TRBJ2-7 explains the end of the DNA better; the J call may be wrong. From germline, CDR1 is SGHDT and CDR2 YYEEEE. The CDR3 is 13 residues long. Here the CDR3 reads CAGSLDRLYEQYF. CDR3 bases: TGTGCCGGCAGCTTGGACAGGCTTTACGAGCAGTACTTC.

This clonotype occurred a few times. The chain has TRBV6-6 and TRBJ2-3; D ambiguous. V lost 6 bases and J lost 10, with 20 bases in between. Germline V gene data show CDR1 as MNHNY and CDR2 as SVGAGI (reference sequence). This CDR3 has 14 residues. In nucleotides, the CDR3 is TGTGCCAGCAGCCGAACTTCCGGGTCTGAAGCGCAGTATTTT. Amino acids: CASSRTSGSEAQYF.

There are a few counts of this clonotype. The chain has TRBV27 and TRBJ1-1, with a tentative D call TRBD1 (5 bases). Germline values: CDR1 MNHEY, CDR2 SMNVEV (reference sequence). The CDR3 has 14 residues. With 3 bases removed from V and 4 bases from J, the gap between germline ends came to 12 bases. CDR3 residues: CASSLGGRSTEAFF. In DNA, the CDR3 is TGTGCCAGCAGTTTGGGGGGTCGGAGCACTGAAGCTTTCTTT.

The rearrangement links TRBV7-6 to TRBJ2-5; D is unclear. Trimming took 5 bases from V and 7 from J, leaving 14 bases between them. Germline lookup yields CDR1 SGHVS and CDR2 FNYEAQ. This CDR3 is 13 amino acids long. The CDR3 DNA follows: TGTGCCAGCAGCCCCATTAATTCGGGGACCCAGTACTTC. This translates into CASSPINSGTQYF.

This clonotype has a count of ten or more. This chain joins TRBV5-1 and TRBJ2-1, with D possibly TRBD2 on 6 matching bases. CDR3 length: 14 amino acids. The V end lost 6 bases, the J end lost 7 bases, and 17 bases lay between the germline ends. The germline V gene encodes CDR1 SGHRS and CDR2 YFSETQ. CDR3 loop: CASTPGLRKNEQFF. Written as DNA, the CDR3 is TGCGCCAGCACCCCGGGACTCAGGAAAAATGAGCAGTTCTTC.

The chain joins TRBV12-3 or TRBV12-4 to TRBJ2-5; 13 bases are shared with TRBD2. With V trimmed by 5 bases and J by 11 bases, 14 bases remained unmatched. The CDR3 length is 16 residues. The CDR3 is CASSMDGLAGDHEQYF. The CDR3 DNA reads as TGTGCCAGCAGTATGGACGGACTAGCGGGGGACCATGAGCAGTACTTC.

This rearrangement joins TRBV12-3 or TRBV12-4 to TRBJ2-3; TRBD2 matches 10 bases. V lost 2 bases to trimming and J lost 4 bases; unmatched junction nucleotides: 6. This CDR3 comprises 16 residues. The CDR3 nucleotides are TGTGCCAGCAGTTTATTCGCTAGCGGGGGCGCAGATACGCAGTATTTT. Its translation: CASSLFASGGADTQYF.

V usage is TRBV20-1 and J usage is TRBJ2-3; TRBD1 is a possible D gene (6 bases). This CDR3 comprises 16 residues. Germline CDR1 and CDR2: DFQATT and SNEGSKA (reference sequence). Trimming shortened V by 2 bases and J by 4 bases, and 19 bases separated the two germline ends. CDR3 residues: CSARSGSRGFADTQYF. The CDR3, as DNA: TGCAGTGCTAGATCAGGATCCAGGGGCTTCGCAGATACGCAGTATTTT.

This clonotype showed up just a few times. This sequence joins TRBV7-2 and TRBJ1-2; 7 bases line up with TRBD1. Germline-derived CDR1 and CDR2 are SGHTA and FQGNSA. The V and J ends lost 3 bases and 6 bases, in that order; junction bases with no gene match: 7. CDR3 length: 14 amino acids. The DNA for the CDR3 is TGTGCCAGCAGCTTTTTAGGAACAGGGGATGGCTACACCTTC. Its protein product is CASSFLGTGDGYTF.

Ten or more counts support this clonotype. The chain employs TRBV7-2 and TRBJ2-7, with D possibly TRBD2 on 5 matching bases. CDR3 length: 14 residues. V dropped 5 bases and J dropped 2 bases, with 13 bases sitting between them. CDR1 and CDR2 from the germline V gene are SGHTA and FQGNSA. DNA for the CDR3: TGTGCCAGCAGCCCCTCTAGAGGGCCCTACGAGCAGTACTTC. Protein: CASSPSRGPYEQYF.

This clonotype was detected only a few times. This chain uses TRBV20-1 with TRBJ2-1, with TRBD2 matching 13 bases. CDR1 is DFQATT, CDR2 SNEGSKA, per germline (reference sequence). The V gene end was trimmed by 6 bases and the J gene end by 5 bases; junction bases not matched to a gene: 4. The CDR3 extends over 14 amino acids. The CDR3 DNA reads as TGCAGTGCAACGGGACTAGCGGGAAACAATGAGCAGTTCTTC. Residues: CSATGLAGNNEQFF.

This clonotype was observed a handful of times. CDR3 amino acids: CASSSSGTRYEQYF. DNA of the CDR3: TGTGCCAGCAGTTCTAGCGGGACCCGCTACGAGCAGTACTTC. This rearrangement joins TRBV28 to TRBJ2-7, with TRBD2 matching 9 bases. In germline, CDR1 is MDHEN, CDR2 SYDVKM. There are 14 residues in the CDR3. Unmatched junction bases numbered 4, after V lost 4 bases and J lost 3 bases.

This clonotype was counted only a few times. The V call is TRBV29-1, the J call TRBJ2-3; possible D gene TRBD1, 6 bases. The CDR3 runs 14 residues. The V end was cut by 1 base, the J end by 11 bases, with 19 bases between. Germline CDR1 and CDR2: SQVTM and ANQGSEA. CDR3 in amino acids: CSVEGYGTTYGQYF. In DNA form, the CDR3 reads TGCAGCGTTGAAGGATACGGGACAACTTACGGGCAGTATTTT.

This clonotype was found a few times. The gene calls are TRBV20-1 and TRBJ2-5; 7 nucleotides align to TRBD2. V dropped 1 base and J dropped 0; count of bases not matched to a gene: 11. The CDR3 runs 17 residues. Germline CDR1 reads DFQATT; CDR2 reads SNEGSKA (reference sequence). The CDR3 loop reads CSARARFRRGNQETQYF. CDR3 coding DNA: TGCAGTGCTAGAGCGAGATTCCGGCGGGGGAACCAAGAGACCCAGTACTTC.

This clonotype was observed a handful of times. V gene TRBV4-1 combines with J gene TRBJ2-1; 9 positions match TRBD2. Losses at the gene ends were 0 bases for V and 0 bases for J; bases not matched to a gene: 3. The CDR3 consists of 17 residues. CDR1 and CDR2 (germline): MGHRA, YSYEKL. The CDR3 sequence: CASSQEWGLASYNEQFF. CDR3 bases: TGCGCCAGCAGCCAAGAATGGGGACTAGCCTCCTACAATGAGCAGTTCTTC.

CDR3 region: CASSNQQGFNQPQHF. The CDR3 DNA reads TGTGCCAGCAGTAACCAACAGGGATTCAATCAGCCCCAGCATTTT. The chain uses TRBV6-4 and TRBJ1-5, with D perhaps TRBD1 (6 bases). CDR1 is MRHNA and CDR2 is SNTAGT in the germline V gene. Trimming shortened V by 5 bases and J by 3 bases, and 14 bases separated the two germline ends. The CDR3 has 15 amino acids.

The chain is built from TRBV24-1 and TRBJ2-1, with 13 positions matching TRBD2. Germline lookup yields CDR1 KGHDR and CDR2 SFDVKD. This CDR3 comprises 19 residues. The J segment lost 0 bases and the V segment lost 4 bases, leaving 8 bases of the junction unmatched. DNA for the CDR3: TGTGCCACCAGTGACTCCCGGACTAGCGGGAGAAGCTCCTACAATGAGCAGTTCTTC. Protein product: CATSDSRTSGRSSYNEQFF.

This clonotype was detected only a few times. The rearrangement uses TRBV3-1 and TRBJ2-5; TRBD1 agrees at 7 bases. V was pared by 4 bases and J by 10 bases, with 21 bases of the junction left unmatched. The CDR3 sequence is 17 residues long. Germline V gene data show CDR1 as LGHDT and CDR2 as YNNKEL (reference sequence). CDR3 coding DNA: TGTGCCAGCAGCCTATCCGAGACAGGGACGCGAGTAAGGGTCCAGTACTTC. It translates to CASSLSETGTRVRVQYF.